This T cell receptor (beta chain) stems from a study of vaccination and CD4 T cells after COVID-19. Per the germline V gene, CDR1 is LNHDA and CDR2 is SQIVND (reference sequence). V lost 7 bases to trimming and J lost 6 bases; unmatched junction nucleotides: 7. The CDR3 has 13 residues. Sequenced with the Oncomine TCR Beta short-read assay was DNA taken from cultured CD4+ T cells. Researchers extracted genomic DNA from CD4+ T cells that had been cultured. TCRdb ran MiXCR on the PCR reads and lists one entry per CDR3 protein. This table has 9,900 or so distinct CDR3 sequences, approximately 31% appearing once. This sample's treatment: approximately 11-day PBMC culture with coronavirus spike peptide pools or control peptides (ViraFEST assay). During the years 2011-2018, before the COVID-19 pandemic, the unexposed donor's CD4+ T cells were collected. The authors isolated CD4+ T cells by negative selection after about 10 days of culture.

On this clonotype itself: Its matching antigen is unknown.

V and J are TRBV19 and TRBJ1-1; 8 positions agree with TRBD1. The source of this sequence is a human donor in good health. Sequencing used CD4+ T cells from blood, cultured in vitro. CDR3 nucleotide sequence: TGTGCCAGTATGTTCCAGGGGGCTCCTGAAGCTTTCTTT. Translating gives CASMFQGAPEAFF.